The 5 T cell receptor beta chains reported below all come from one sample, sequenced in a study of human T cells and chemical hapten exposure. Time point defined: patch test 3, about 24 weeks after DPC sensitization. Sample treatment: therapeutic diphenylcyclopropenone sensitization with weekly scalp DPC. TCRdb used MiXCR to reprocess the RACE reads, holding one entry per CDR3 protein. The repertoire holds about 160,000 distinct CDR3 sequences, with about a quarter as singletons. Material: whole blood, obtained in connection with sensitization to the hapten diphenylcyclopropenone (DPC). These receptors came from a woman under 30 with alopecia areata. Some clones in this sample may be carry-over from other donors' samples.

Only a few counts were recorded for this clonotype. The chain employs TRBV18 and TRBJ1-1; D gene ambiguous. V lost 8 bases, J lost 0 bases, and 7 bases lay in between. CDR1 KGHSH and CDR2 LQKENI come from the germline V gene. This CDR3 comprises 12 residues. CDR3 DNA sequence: TGTGCCAGCCAAGACATGAACACTGAAGCTTTCTTT. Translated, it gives CASQDMNTEAFF.

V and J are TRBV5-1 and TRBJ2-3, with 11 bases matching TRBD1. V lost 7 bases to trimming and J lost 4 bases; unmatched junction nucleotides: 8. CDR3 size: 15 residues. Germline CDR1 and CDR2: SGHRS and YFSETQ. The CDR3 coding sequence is TGCGCCAGCCTCCCCGGGACAGGGGGGGCAGATACGCAGTATTTT. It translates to CASLPGTGGADTQYF.

CDR3 DNA: TGTGCCAGCAGGCCCGGGAGGGTGGCTGGCTACACCTTC. As protein: CASRPGRVAGYTF. The rearrangement joins TRBV12-3 or TRBV12-4 to TRBJ1-2; D unresolved. V shed 6 bases and J shed 7 bases, with 15 bases lying between them. This CDR3 is built from 13 residues.

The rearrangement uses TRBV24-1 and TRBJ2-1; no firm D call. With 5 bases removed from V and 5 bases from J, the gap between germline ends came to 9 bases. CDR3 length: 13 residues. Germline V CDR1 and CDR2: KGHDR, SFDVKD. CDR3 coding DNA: TGTGCCACCAGTGCCCCACCGGACAATGAGCAGTTCTTC. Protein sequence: CATSAPPDNEQFF.

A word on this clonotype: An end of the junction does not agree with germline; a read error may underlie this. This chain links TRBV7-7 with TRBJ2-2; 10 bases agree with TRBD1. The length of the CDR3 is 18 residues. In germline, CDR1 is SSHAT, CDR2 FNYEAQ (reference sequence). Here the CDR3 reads CASSSRQGANTNTGELFF. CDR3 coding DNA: TGTGCTAGCAGCTCCAGACAGGGGGCGAACACGAACACCGGGGAGCTGTTTTTT.